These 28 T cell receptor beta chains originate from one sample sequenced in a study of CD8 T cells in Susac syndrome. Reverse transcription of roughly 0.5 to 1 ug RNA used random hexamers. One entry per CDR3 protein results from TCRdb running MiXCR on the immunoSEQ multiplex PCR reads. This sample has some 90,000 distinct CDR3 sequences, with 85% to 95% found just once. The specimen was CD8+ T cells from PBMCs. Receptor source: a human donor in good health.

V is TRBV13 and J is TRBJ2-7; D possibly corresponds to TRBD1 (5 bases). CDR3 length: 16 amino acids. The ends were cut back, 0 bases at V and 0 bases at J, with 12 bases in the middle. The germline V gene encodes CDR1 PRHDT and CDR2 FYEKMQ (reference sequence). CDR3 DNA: TGTGCCAGCAGCTTAGGAGACAGTCAAAGCTCCTACGAGCAGTACTTC. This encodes CASSLGDSQSSYEQYF.

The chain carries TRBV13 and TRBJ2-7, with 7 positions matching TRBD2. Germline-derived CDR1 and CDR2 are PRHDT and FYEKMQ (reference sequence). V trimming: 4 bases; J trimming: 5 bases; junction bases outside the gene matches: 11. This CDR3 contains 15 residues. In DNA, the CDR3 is TGTGCCAGCAGCTCTGGGGAGGGGCGTCCAGACGAGCAGTACTTC. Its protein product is CASSSGEGRPDEQYF.

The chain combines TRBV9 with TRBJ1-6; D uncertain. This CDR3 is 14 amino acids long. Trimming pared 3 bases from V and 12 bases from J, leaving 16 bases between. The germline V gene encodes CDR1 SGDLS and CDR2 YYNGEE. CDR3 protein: CASSAGYSGVPLHF. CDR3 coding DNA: TGTGCCAGCAGCGCGGGGTACTCGGGAGTACCCCTCCACTTT. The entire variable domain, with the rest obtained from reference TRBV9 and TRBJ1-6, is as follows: DSGVTQTPKHLITATGQRVTLRCSPRSGDLSVYWYQQSLDQGLQFLIQYYNGEERAKGNILERFSAQQFPDLHSELNLSSLELGDSALYFCASSAGYSGVPLHFGNGTRLTVT.

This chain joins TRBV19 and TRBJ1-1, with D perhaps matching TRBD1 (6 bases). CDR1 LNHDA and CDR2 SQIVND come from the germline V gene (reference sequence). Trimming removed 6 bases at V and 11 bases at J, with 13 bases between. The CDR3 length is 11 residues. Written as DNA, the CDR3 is TGTGCCAGTAGACAGGGAAGAATGGCTTTCTTT. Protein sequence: CASRQGRMAFF.

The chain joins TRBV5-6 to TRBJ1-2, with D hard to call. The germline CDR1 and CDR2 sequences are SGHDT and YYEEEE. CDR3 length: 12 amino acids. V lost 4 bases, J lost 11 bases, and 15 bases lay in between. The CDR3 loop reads CASSPGTAPYTF. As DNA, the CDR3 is TGTGCCAGCAGCCCCGGCACGGCCCCGTACACCTTC.

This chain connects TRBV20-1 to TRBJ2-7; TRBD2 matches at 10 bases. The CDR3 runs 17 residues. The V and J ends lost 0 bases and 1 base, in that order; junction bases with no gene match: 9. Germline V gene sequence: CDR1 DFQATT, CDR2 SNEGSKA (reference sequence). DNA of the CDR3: TGCAGTGCTAGAGACTCGACGCCGGGACTAGCGTCCTACGAGCAGTACTTC. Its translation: CSARDSTPGLASYEQYF.

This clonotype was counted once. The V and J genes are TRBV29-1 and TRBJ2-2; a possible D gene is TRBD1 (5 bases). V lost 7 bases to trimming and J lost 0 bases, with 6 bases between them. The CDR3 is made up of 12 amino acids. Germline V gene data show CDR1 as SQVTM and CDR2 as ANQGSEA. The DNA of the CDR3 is TGCAGCGGGACAACGAACACCGGGGAGCTGTTTTTT. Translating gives CSGTTNTGELFF.

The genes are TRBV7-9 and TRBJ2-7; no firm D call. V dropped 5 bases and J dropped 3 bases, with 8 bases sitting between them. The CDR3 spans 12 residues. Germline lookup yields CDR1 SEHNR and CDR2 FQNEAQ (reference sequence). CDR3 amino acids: CASSLDIYEQYF. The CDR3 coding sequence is TGTGCCAGCAGCCTTGACATCTACGAGCAGTACTTC. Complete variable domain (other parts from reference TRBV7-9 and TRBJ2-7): DTGVSQNPRHKITKRGQNVTFRCDPISEHNRLYWYRQTLGQGPEFLTYFQNEAQLEKSRLLSDRFSAERPKGSFSTLEIQRTEQGDSAMYLCASSLDIYEQYFGPGTRLTVT.

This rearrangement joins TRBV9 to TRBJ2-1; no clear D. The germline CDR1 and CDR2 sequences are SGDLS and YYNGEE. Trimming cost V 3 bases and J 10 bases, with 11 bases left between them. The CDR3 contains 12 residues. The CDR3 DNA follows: TGTGCCAGCAGCGCGCGACCCCACGAGCAGTTCTTC. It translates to CASSARPHEQFF.

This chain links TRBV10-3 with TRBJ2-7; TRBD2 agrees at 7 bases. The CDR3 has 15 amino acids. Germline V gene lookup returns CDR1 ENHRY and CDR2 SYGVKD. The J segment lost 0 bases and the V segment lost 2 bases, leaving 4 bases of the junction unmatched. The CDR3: CAISETGGSSYEQYF. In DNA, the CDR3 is TGTGCCATCAGTGAGACGGGCGGGAGCTCCTACGAGCAGTACTTC.

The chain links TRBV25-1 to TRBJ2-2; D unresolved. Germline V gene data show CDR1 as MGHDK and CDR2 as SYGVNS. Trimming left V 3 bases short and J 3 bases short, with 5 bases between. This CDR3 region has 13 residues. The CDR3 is CASSDRDTGELFF. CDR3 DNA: TGTGCCAGCAGTGATCGGGACACCGGGGAGCTGTTTTTT.

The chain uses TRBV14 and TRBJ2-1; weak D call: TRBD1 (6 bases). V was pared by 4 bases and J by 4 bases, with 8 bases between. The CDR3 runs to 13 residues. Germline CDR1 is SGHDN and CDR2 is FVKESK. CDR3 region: CASSPQGYNEQFF. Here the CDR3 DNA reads TGTGCCAGCAGCCCACAGGGATACAATGAGCAGTTCTTC.

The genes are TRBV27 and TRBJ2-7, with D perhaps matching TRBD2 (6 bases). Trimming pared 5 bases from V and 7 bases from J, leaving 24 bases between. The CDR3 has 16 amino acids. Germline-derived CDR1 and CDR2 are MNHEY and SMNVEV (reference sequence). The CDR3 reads CASSPLSGGAALEQYF. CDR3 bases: TGTGCCAGCAGTCCGCTCTCCGGGGGAGCAGCATTAGAGCAGTACTTC.

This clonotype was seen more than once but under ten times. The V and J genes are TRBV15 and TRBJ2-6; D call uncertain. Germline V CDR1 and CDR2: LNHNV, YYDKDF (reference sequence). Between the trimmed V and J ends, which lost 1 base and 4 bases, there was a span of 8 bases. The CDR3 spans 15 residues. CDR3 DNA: TGTGCCACCAGCAGAGTGGGGTCCGGGGCCAACGTCCTGACTTTC. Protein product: CATSRVGSGANVLTF.

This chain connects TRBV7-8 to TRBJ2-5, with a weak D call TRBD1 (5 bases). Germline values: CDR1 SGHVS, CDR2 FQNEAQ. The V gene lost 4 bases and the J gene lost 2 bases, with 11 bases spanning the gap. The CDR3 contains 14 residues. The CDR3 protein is CASSYEQAQETQYF. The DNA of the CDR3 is TGTGCCAGCAGCTACGAACAGGCTCAAGAGACCCAGTACTTC.

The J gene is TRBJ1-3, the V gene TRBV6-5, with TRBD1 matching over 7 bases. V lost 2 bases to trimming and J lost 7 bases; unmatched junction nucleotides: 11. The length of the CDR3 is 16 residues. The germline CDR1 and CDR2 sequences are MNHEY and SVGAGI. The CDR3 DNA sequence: TGTGCCAGCAGTTACAAGGGGGCCGGACGAGGTAACACCATATATTTT. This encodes CASSYKGAGRGNTIYF.

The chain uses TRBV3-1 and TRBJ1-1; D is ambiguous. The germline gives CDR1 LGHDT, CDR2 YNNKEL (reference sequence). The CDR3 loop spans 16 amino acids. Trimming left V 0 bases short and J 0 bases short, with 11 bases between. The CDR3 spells CASSQDLPELNTEAFF. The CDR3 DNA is TGTGCCAGCAGCCAAGACTTACCGGAGCTGAACACTGAAGCTTTCTTT.

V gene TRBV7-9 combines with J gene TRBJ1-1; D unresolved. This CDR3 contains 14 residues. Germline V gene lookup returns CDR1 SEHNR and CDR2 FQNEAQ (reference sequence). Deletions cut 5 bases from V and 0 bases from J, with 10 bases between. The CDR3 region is CASSHDGLNTEAFF. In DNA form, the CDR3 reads TGTGCCAGCAGCCATGACGGGTTGAACACTGAAGCTTTCTTT.

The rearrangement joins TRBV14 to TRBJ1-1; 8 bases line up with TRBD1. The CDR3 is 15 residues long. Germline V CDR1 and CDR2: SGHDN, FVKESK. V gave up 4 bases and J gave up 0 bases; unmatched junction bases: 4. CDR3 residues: CASSPWTGLNTEAFF. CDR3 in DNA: TGTGCCAGCAGCCCCTGGACAGGGCTGAACACTGAAGCTTTCTTT.

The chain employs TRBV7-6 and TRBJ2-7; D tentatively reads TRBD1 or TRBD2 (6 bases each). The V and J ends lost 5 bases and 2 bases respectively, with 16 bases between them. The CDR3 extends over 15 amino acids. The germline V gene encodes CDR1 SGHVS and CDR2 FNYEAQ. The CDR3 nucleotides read TGTGCCAGCAGCCTTAAAGGGGGGAATCCCTACGAGCAGTACTTC. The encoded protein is CASSLKGGNPYEQYF.

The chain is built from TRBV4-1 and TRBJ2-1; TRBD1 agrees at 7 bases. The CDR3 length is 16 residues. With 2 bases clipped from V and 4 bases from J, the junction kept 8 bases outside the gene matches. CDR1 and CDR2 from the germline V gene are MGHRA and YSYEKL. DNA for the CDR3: TGCGCCAGCAGCCAACCACCACAGGGGCATTACAATGAGCAGTTCTTC. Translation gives CASSQPPQGHYNEQFF.

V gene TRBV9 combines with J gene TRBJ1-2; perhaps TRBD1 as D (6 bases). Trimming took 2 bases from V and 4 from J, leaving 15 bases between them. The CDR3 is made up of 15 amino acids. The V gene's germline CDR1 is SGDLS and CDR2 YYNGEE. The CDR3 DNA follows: TGTGCCAGCAGCGTCGACCGGGGGCCAGGCTATGGCTACACCTTC. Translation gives CASSVDRGPGYGYTF.

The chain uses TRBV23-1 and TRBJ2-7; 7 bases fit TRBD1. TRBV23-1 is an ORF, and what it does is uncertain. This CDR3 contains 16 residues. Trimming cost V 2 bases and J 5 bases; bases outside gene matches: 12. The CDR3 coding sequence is TGCGCCAGCAGTCAACCAAGACAGGGTAGATTACACGAGCAGTACTTC. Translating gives CASSQPRQGRLHEQYF.

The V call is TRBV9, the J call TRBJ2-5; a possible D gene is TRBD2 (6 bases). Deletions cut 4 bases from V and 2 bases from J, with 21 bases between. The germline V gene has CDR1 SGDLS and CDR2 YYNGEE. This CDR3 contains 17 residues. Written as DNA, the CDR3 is TGTGCCAGCAGCCCAAGGAGGGGATGGCGGGGACAAGAGACCCAGTACTTC. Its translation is CASSPRRGWRGQETQYF. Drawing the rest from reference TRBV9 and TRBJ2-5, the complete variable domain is DSGVTQTPKHLITATGQRVTLRCSPRSGDLSVYWYQQSLDQGLQFLIQYYNGEERAKGNILERFSAQQFPDLHSELNLSSLELGDSALYFCASSPRRGWRGQETQYFGPGTRLLVL.

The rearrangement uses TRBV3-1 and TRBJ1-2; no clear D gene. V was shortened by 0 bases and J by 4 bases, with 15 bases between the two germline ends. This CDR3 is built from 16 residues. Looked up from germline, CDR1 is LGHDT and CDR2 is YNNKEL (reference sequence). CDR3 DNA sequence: TGTGCCAGCAGCCAAGACCCCCAGTCAGGAACCTATGGCTACACCTTC. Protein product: CASSQDPQSGTYGYTF.

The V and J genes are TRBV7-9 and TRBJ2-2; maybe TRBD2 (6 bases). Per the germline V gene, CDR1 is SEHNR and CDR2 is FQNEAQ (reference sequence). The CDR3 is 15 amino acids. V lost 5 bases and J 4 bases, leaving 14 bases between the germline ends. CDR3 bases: TGTGCCAGCAGCCCGCCGGGGGTATCCACCGGGGAGCTGTTTTTT. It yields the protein CASSPPGVSTGELFF.

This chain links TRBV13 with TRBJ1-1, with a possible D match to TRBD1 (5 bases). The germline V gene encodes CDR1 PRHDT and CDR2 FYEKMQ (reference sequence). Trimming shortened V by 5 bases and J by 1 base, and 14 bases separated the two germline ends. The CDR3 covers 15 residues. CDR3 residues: CASSPEGRGNTEAFF. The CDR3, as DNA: TGTGCCAGCAGCCCCGAGGGACGGGGGAACACTGAAGCTTTCTTT.

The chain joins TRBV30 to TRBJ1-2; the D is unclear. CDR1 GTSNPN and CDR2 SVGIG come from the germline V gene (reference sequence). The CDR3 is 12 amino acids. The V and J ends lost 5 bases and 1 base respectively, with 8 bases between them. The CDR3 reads CAWLGDNYGYTF. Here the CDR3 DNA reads TGTGCCTGGTTAGGAGATAACTATGGCTACACCTTC.